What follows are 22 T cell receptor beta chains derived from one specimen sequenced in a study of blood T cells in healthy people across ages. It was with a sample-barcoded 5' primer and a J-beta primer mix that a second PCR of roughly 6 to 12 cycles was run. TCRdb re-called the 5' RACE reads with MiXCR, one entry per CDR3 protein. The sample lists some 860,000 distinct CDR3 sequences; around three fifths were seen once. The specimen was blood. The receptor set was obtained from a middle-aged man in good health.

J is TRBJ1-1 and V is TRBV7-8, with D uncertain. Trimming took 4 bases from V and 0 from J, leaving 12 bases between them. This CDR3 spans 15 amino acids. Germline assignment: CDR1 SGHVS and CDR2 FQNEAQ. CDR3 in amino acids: CASSSSGKVNTEAFF. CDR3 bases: TGTGCCAGCAGCTCTAGCGGGAAGGTGAACACTGAAGCTTTCTTT.

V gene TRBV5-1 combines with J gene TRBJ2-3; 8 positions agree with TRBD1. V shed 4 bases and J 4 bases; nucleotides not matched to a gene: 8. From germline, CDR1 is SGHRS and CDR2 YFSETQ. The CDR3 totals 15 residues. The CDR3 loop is CASSRFGQGPDTQYF. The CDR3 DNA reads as TGCGCCAGCAGCCGATTCGGACAGGGACCAGATACGCAGTATTTT.

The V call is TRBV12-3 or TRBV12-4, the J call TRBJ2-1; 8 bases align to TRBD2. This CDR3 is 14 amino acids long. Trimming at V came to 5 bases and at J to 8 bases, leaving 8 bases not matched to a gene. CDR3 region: CASSDPGLGDEQFF. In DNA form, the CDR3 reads TGTGCCAGCAGTGACCCGGGACTAGGAGATGAGCAGTTCTTC.

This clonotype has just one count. Here the CDR3 reads CSANPDRGGGYTF. The CDR3 coding sequence is TGCAGCGCAAACCCTGACAGGGGCGGCGGCTACACCTTC. The chain carries TRBV29-1 and TRBJ1-2; 8 bases align to TRBD1. This CDR3 region has 13 residues. Trimming took 7 bases from V and 8 from J; bases not matched to a gene: 12. Per the germline V gene, CDR1 is SQVTM and CDR2 is ANQGSEA.

The CDR3 region is CASSLETAYEQYF. CDR3 bases: TGCGCCAGCAGCCTAGAGACAGCTTACGAGCAGTACTTC. The rearrangement links TRBV4-3 to TRBJ2-7, with a tentative D call TRBD1 (5 bases). Germline V CDR1 and CDR2: LGHNA, YSLEER. V shed 4 bases and J shed 4 bases, with 11 bases lying between them. This CDR3 region has 13 residues.

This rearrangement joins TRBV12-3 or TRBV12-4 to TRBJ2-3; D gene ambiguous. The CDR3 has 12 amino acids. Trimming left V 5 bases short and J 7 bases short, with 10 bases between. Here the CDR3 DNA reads TGTGCCAGCAGTCCCCAAGAGAATACGCAGTATTTT. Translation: CASSPQENTQYF.

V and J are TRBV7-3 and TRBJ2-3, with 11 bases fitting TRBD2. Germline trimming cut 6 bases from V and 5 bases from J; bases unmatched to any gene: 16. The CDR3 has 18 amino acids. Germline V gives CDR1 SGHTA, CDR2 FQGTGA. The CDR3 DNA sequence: TGTGCCAGCAGTCAGATAGCGGGAGGGATCCGGTCTGTAGATACGCAGTATTTT. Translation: CASSQIAGGIRSVDTQYF.

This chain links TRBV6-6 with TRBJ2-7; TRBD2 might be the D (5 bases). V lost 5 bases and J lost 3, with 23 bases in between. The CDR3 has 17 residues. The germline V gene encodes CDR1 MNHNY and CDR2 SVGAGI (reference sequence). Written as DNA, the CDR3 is TGTGCCAGCAGTCGCACCCGGGGTGGGAGTACAATCTACGAGCAGTACTTC. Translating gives CASSRTRGGSTIYEQYF.

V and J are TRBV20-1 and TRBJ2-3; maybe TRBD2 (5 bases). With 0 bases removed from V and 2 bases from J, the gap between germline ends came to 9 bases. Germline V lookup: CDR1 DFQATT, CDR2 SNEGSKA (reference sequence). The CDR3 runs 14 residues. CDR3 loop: CSARDVAFTDTQYF. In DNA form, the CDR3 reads TGCAGTGCTAGAGACGTAGCGTTCACAGATACGCAGTATTTT.

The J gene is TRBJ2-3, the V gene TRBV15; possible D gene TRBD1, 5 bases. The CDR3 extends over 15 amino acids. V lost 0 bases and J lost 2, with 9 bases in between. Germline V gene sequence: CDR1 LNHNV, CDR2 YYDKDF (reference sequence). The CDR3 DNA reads TGTGCCACCAGCAGAGAGGCAGGGTTCACAGATACGCAGTATTTT. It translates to CATSREAGFTDTQYF.

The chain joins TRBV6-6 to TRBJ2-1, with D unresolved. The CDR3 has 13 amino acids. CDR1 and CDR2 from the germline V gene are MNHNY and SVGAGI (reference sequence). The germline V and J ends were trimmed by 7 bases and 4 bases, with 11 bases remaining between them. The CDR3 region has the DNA TGTGCCAGCAACCAAGACAAATACAATGAGCAGTTCTTC. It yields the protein CASNQDKYNEQFF.

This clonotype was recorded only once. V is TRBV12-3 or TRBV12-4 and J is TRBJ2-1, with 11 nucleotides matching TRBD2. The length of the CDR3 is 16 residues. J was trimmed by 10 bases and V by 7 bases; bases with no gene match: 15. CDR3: CASTALSGGAFREQFF. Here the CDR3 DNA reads TGTGCCAGCACCGCCCTTAGCGGGGGGGCCTTTCGGGAGCAGTTCTTC.

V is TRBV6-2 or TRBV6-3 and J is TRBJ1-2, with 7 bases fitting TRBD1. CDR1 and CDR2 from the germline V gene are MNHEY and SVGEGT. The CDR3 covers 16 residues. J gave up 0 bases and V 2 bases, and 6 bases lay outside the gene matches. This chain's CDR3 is CASSYVRGTANYGYTF. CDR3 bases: TGTGCCAGCAGTTACGTTCGGGGGACAGCTAACTATGGCTACACCTTC.

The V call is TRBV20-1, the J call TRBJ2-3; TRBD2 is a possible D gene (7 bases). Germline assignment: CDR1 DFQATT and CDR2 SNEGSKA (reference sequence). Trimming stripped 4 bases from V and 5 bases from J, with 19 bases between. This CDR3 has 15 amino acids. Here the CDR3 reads CSANPPTSRGDTQYF. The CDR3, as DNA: TGCAGTGCTAACCCGCCGACTAGCAGGGGAGATACGCAGTATTTT.

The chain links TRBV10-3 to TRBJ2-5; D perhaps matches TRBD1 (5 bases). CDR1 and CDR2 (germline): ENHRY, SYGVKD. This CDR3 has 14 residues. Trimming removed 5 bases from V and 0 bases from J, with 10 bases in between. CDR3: CAISTDRNQETQYF. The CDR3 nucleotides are TGTGCCATCAGTACCGACAGAAACCAAGAGACCCAGTACTTC.

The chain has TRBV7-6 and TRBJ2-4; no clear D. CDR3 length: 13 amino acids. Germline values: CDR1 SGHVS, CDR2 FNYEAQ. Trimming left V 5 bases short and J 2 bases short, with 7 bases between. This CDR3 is CASSHSPKNIQYF. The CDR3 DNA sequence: TGTGCCAGCAGCCATAGCCCCAAAAACATTCAGTACTTC.

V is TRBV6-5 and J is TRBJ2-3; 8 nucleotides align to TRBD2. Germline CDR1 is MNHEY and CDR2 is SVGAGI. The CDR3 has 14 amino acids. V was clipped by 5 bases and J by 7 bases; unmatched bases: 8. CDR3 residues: CASSIRGGLHTQYF. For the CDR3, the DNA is TGTGCCAGCAGTATACGGGGGGGCCTTCATACGCAGTATTTT.

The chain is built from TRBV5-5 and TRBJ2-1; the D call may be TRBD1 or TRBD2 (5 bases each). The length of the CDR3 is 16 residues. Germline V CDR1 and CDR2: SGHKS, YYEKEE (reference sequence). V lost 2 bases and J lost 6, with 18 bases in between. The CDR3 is CASSFIATGTSNEQFF. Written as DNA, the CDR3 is TGTGCCAGCAGCTTCATAGCAACCGGGACCTCCAATGAGCAGTTCTTC.

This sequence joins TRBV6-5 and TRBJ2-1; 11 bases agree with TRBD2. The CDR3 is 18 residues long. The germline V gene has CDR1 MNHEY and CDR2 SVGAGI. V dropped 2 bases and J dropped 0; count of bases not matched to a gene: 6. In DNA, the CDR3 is TGTGCCAGCAGTTACCCCTTAACTAGCGGGAGCTCCTACAATGAGCAGTTCTTC. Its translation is CASSYPLTSGSSYNEQFF.

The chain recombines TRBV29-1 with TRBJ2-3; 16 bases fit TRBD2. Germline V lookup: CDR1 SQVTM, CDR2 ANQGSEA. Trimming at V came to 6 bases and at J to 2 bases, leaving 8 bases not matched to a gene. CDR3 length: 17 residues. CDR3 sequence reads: CSVPGTSGRAVTDTQYF. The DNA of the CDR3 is TGCAGCGTCCCCGGGACTAGCGGGAGGGCCGTCACAGATACGCAGTATTTT.

The CDR3 coding sequence is TGTGCCAGCAGCCGAAACACGGGAAACGAAAAACTGTTTTTT. Its protein is CASSRNTGNEKLFF. The rearrangement links TRBV7-8 to TRBJ1-4; D unresolved. V lost 5 bases to trimming and J lost 8 bases, with 15 bases between them. There are 14 residues in the CDR3. CDR1 is SGHVS, CDR2 FQNEAQ, per germline.

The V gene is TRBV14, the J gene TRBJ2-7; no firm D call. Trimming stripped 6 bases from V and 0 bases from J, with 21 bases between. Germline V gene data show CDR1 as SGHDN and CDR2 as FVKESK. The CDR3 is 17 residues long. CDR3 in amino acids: CASSLDGGPINSYEQYF. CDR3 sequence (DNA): TGTGCCAGCAGTCTGGATGGCGGTCCAATCAACTCCTACGAGCAGTACTTC.